These 25 T cell receptor beta chains were all obtained from the same sample, sequenced in a study of spatial heterogeneity in lung cancer (dated by TCRdb to the late 2010s). The method behind the library was 5' RACE. These reads were obtained on a NextSeq 500. TCRdb trimmed public reads at Q25 via fastp, called clones via MiXCR and kept in-frame beta chains. Each entry merges the rows of one CDR3 protein and shows their most common DNA and genes. The sample contains around 13,000 distinct CDR3 sequences, roughly 4.6% of them found a single time. The top ten constitute 25% of the sample. Overall study outcomes, separate from this receptor: The tumor nonsynonymous mutation count correlated with the number of expanded alpha and beta TCRs within the tumor.

Their antigen targets remain unknown. The sample's time point label, decoded: sample taken at primary tumor resection. Material: lung tumor tissue, obtained at surgery. These receptors were taken from a male donor with early-stage non-small cell lung cancer.

In the case of this clonotype: In a library made to pick up alpha chains, this beta chain is a stray read with a size that means little. The gene calls are TRBV28 and TRBJ1-1, with unresolved D. Trimming stripped 4 bases from V and 2 bases from J, with 14 bases between. The CDR3 is 15 amino acids. The germline gives CDR1 MDHEN, CDR2 SYDVKM. This CDR3 is CASSSPRDGNTEAFF. In DNA, the CDR3 is TGTGCCAGCAGTTCACCCCGAGACGGTAACACTGAAGCTTTCTTT.

This clonotype has a count of ten or more. A library made for alpha chains picked up this beta chain off target, so its size means little. The chain uses TRBV28 and TRBJ2-7, with a possible D match to TRBD2 (6 bases). The CDR3 spans 14 residues. Germline loops: CDR1 MDHEN, CDR2 SYDVKM. Trimming stripped 5 bases from V and 2 bases from J, with 13 bases between. The CDR3 region has the DNA TGTGCCAGCAGTGCTCCGGGAGCTCCCTACGAGCAGTACTTC. Residues: CASSAPGAPYEQYF.

Many counts were recorded for this clonotype. Little can be read into the size of this beta chain, an off-target read in a library designed for alpha chains. The J gene is TRBJ2-5, the V gene TRBV4-1, with D hard to call. CDR1 is MGHRA and CDR2 is YSYEKL in the germline V gene. Trimming cost V 1 base and J 5 bases, with 11 bases left between them. The length of the CDR3 is 14 residues. Here the CDR3 DNA reads TGCGCCAGCAGCCAAGGAGAAGGTGCGGAGACCCAGTACTTC. As protein: CASSQGEGAETQYF.

This clonotype was recorded at least ten times. This beta chain lies outside the target of a library built for alpha chains; its clone size means little. The V and J genes are TRBV5-1 and TRBJ2-7, with D possibly TRBD1 on 5 matching bases. Germline lookup yields CDR1 SGHRS and CDR2 YFSETQ. Trimming took off 3 bases at V and 6 bases at J, with 16 bases between the two ends. The CDR3 contains 14 residues. CDR3 bases: TGCGCCAGCAGCTCCCTAGGCGACAGTGCCGAGCAGTACTTC. It translates to CASSSLGDSAEQYF. Drawing the rest from reference TRBV5-1 and TRBJ2-7, the complete variable domain is KAGVTQTPRYLIKTRGQQVTLSCSPISGHRSVSWYQQTPGQGLQFLFEYFSETQRNKGNFPGRFSGRQFSNSRSEMNVSTLELGDSALYLCASSSLGDSAEQYFGPGTRLTVT.

At least ten counts were recorded for this clonotype. This beta chain is off target for a library built for alpha chains, so its abundance means little. This chain joins TRBV4-3 and TRBJ1-3, with D possibly being TRBD1 (5 bases). Per germline, CDR1 LGHNA and CDR2 YSLEER. Trimming stripped 1 base from V and 0 bases from J, with 10 bases between. The CDR3 has 16 residues. CDR3 amino acids: CASSQVGDVSGNTIYF. In DNA form, the CDR3 reads TGCGCCAGCAGCCAAGTAGGGGACGTCTCTGGAAACACCATATATTTT.

This clonotype appeared many times. Found in a library prepared for alpha chains, this beta chain is an off-target read, and its abundance has little meaning. The chain carries TRBV12-3 or TRBV12-4 and TRBJ2-6, with D possibly matching TRBD1 (6 bases). V lost 5 bases, J lost 4 bases, and 12 bases lay in between. The CDR3 runs to 15 residues. CDR3 region: CASSPTGSGANVLTF. The CDR3, as DNA: TGTGCCAGCAGTCCGACAGGTTCGGGGGCCAACGTCCTGACTTTC.

The table lists this clonotype with many counts. The library was prepared for alpha chains; this beta chain is a stray read, so its frequency means little. The chain uses TRBV20-1 and TRBJ1-5; the D is unclear. Germline loops: CDR1 DFQATT, CDR2 SNEGSKA (reference sequence). This CDR3 is built from 15 residues. Deletions cut 6 bases from V and 4 bases from J, with 19 bases between. The CDR3 DNA reads as TGCAGTGCCGCGACATTAAGGGAGCTAAATCAGCCCCAGCATTTT. It is translated as CSAATLRELNQPQHF.

This clonotype was seen a handful of times. A much larger clone differs by one base, so this may be a read error. The library was built for alpha chains, so this beta chain is an off-target read and its size means little. V and J are TRBV10-2 and TRBJ1-1; the D is unclear. CDR1 and CDR2 from the germline V gene are WSHSY and SAAADI. The CDR3 consists of 15 residues. As DNA, the CDR3 is TGCACCAGCAGTGAGTGGGAACCACAGAACACTGAAGCTTTCTTT. Residues: CTSSEWEPQNTEAFF.

About this clonotype: Being one base from a much bigger clone, this may be a read error. This beta chain is an unintended read in a library built for alpha chains; its size means little. This chain connects TRBV28 to TRBJ2-2; a possible D gene is TRBD2 (6 bases). The CDR3 covers 15 residues. The V gene's germline CDR1 is MDHEN and CDR2 SYDVKM. V lost 6 bases to trimming and J lost 5 bases, with 16 bases between them. For the CDR3, the DNA is TGTGCCAGCAGCCCAGTCGGACGGGGGACCGGGGAGCTGTTTTTT. It translates to CASSPVGRGTGELFF. Based on the CDR3 plus reference TRBV28 and TRBJ2-2, the full variable domain is DVKVTQSSRYLVKRTGEKVFLECVQDMDHENMFWYRQDPGLGLRLIYFSYDVKMKEKGDIPEGYSVSREKKERFSLILESASTNQTSMYLCASSPVGRGTGELFFGEGSRLTVL.

This clonotype is deemed medium-sized. Found in a library prepared for alpha chains, this beta chain is an off-target read, and its abundance has little meaning. The chain links TRBV20-1 to TRBJ1-1; D is unresolved. This CDR3 contains 12 residues. CDR1 is DFQATT and CDR2 is SNEGSKA in the germline V gene (reference sequence). Trimming removed 5 bases at V and 4 bases at J, with 11 bases between. The CDR3 DNA is TGCAGTGCTCGGACCGGATTCACTGAAGCTTTCTTT. It encodes CSARTGFTEAFF.

Only a few counts were recorded for this clonotype. The library was prepared for alpha chains; this beta chain is a stray read, so its frequency means little. The chain couples TRBV18 to TRBJ1-1; D not resolved. The length of the CDR3 is 13 residues. V lost 3 bases, J lost 2 bases, and 7 bases lay in between. CDR1 and CDR2 from the germline V gene are KGHSH and LQKENI. CDR3 sequence reads: CASSPGINTEAFF. In DNA, the CDR3 is TGTGCCAGCTCACCCGGGATCAACACTGAAGCTTTCTTT. The variable domain in full, completed from reference TRBV18 and TRBJ1-1, reads NAGVMQNPRHLVRRRGQEARLRCSPMKGHSHVYWYRQLPEEGLKFMVYLQKENIIDESGMPKERFSAEFPKEGPSILRIQQVVRGDSAAYFCASSPGINTEAFFGQGTRLTVV.

Many counts were recorded for this clonotype. This beta chain turned up in a library designed for alpha chains; as an off-target read, its abundance says little. This chain uses TRBV15 with TRBJ2-3, with D perhaps being TRBD1 or TRBD2 (5 bases each). V lost 1 base to trimming and J lost 2 bases, with 10 bases between them. The CDR3 spans 15 residues. Germline V lookup: CDR1 LNHNV, CDR2 YYDKDF (reference sequence). CDR3 nucleotide sequence: TGTGCCACCAGCAGAGCTTGGGGGTCCACAGATACGCAGTATTTT. Translated: CATSRAWGSTDTQYF. Full variable domain (rest looked up from reference TRBV15 and TRBJ2-3): DAMVIQNPRYQVTQFGKPVTLSCSQTLNHNVMYWYQQKSSQAPKLLFHYYDKDFNNEADTPDNFQSRRPNTSFCFLDIRSPGLGDTAMYLCATSRAWGSTDTQYFGPGTRLTVL.

This clonotype showed up many times. This beta chain represents an off-target read in a library built for alpha chains; its size is of limited meaning. The chain has TRBV6-2 or TRBV6-3 and TRBJ2-1, with 11 bases lining up with TRBD2. Trimming took 6 bases from V and 4 from J; bases not matched to a gene: 23. The CDR3 has 21 amino acids. Germline-derived CDR1 and CDR2 are MNHEY and SVGEGT. DNA of the CDR3: TGTGCCAGCAGCTACCCCCTTTTTAGCGGGGGGGCTTCTCGGTCGTACAATGAGCAGTTCTTC. This sequence encodes CASSYPLFSGGASRSYNEQFF.

This clonotype was detected ten times or more. This beta chain is a stray read from a library made for alpha chains; its abundance is not meaningful. The V call is TRBV7-8, the J call TRBJ1-3, with D possibly TRBD1 on 5 matching bases. The V end lost 5 bases, the J end lost 1 base, and 9 bases lay between the germline ends. CDR3 length equals 14 residues. Germline V gives CDR1 SGHVS, CDR2 FQNEAQ. CDR3 region: CASSQGTSGNTIYF. The CDR3 nucleotides read TGTGCCAGCAGCCAAGGGACTTCTGGAAACACCATATATTTT.

This clonotype came up many times. The library was designed around alpha chains, so this beta chain is a stray read whose abundance carries little weight. This sequence joins TRBV6-5 and TRBJ1-2; D call uncertain. Germline CDR1 reads MNHEY; CDR2 reads SVGAGI. The CDR3 consists of 13 residues. V gave up 6 bases and J gave up 8 bases, with 16 bases separating them. CDR3 region: CASRTWEGSGYTF. Here the CDR3 DNA reads TGTGCCAGCAGAACCTGGGAGGGAAGCGGCTACACCTTC.

This clonotype came up many times. Found in a library prepared for alpha chains, this beta chain is an off-target read, and its abundance has little meaning. The J gene is TRBJ2-3, the V gene TRBV7-7; D uncertain. The CDR3 has 15 amino acids. V was clipped by 1 base and J by 0 bases, with 8 bases between them. Germline V gives CDR1 SSHAT, CDR2 FNYEAQ (reference sequence). CDR3 sequence reads: CASSLGPSSTDTQYF. In DNA form, the CDR3 reads TGTGCCAGCAGCTTAGGCCCCTCTAGCACAGATACGCAGTATTTT.

This clonotype was seen ten or more times. This beta chain appears as a stray read in a library generated for alpha chains; its size is not informative. CDR3 in DNA: TGTGCCAGCAGTCGGGACGGCGACTCCTACGAGCAGTACTTC. Translation: CASSRDGDSYEQYF. The V and J genes are TRBV5-5 and TRBJ2-7, with D tentatively TRBD1 or TRBD2 (5 bases each). The CDR3 has 14 amino acids. Germline V gene data show CDR1 as SGHKS and CDR2 as YYEKEE (reference sequence). V gave up 5 bases and J gave up 0 bases, with 12 bases separating them.

Many counts were recorded for this clonotype. With the library built for alpha chains, this beta chain is off target and its frequency is not meaningful. The chain couples TRBV28 to TRBJ1-6, with D unresolved. CDR1 and CDR2 from the germline V gene are MDHEN and SYDVKM. V lost 5 bases to trimming and J lost 10 bases, with 18 bases between them. The length of the CDR3 is 15 residues. CDR3 residues: CASSVVGSEWSPLHF. The CDR3, as DNA: TGTGCCAGCAGTGTAGTGGGCTCCGAATGGTCACCCCTCCACTTT.

This clonotype came up many times. The library was designed around alpha chains, so this beta chain is a stray read whose abundance carries little weight. This rearrangement joins TRBV6-1 to TRBJ2-2, with D possibly being TRBD1 (6 bases). CDR3 size: 18 residues. V was pared by 2 bases and J by 2 bases, with 18 bases between. Germline CDR1 and CDR2: MNHNS and SASEGT. As DNA, the CDR3 is TGTGCCAGCAGTGAAAGTCTCCGGGACATAGCAAACACCGGGGAGCTGTTTTTT. It translates to CASSESLRDIANTGELFF.

This clonotype has ten or more counts. The size of this beta chain means little, since it is a stray read in a library made for alpha chains. The chain carries TRBV5-1 and TRBJ2-1; TRBD1 is a possible D gene (5 bases). Trimming removed 7 bases at V and 5 bases at J, with 16 bases between. The CDR3 contains 14 residues. Germline V lookup: CDR1 SGHRS, CDR2 YFSETQ. CDR3 sequence (DNA): TGCGCCAGCTCCTGGGCAGGGTCCCACAATGAGCAGTTCTTC. Amino acids: CASSWAGSHNEQFF.

As regards this clonotype: This beta chain slipped into a library made for alpha chains as a stray read, so its size is not meaningful. V and J are TRBV5-1 and TRBJ2-3; D unresolved. The CDR3 sequence is 15 residues long. Germline CDR1 reads SGHRS; CDR2 reads YFSETQ. The V gene lost 5 bases and the J gene lost 2 bases, with 15 bases spanning the gap. CDR3 loop: CASSIKGSFTDTQYF. As DNA, the CDR3 is TGCGCCAGCAGTATAAAAGGATCATTCACAGATACGCAGTATTTT.

This clonotype was seen repeatedly, ten times or more. This beta chain came through as a stray read in a library set up for alpha chains, and its size says little. The chain is built from TRBV5-1 and TRBJ2-3, with D perhaps TRBD1 (6 bases). CDR3 length equals 14 residues. V was trimmed by 2 bases and J by 3 bases, leaving 10 bases between them. The germline gives CDR1 SGHRS, CDR2 YFSETQ. The CDR3 sequence is CASSFGQPTDTQYF. As DNA, the CDR3 is TGCGCCAGCAGCTTCGGACAGCCAACAGATACGCAGTATTTT. Full variable domain (rest looked up from reference TRBV5-1 and TRBJ2-3): KAGVTQTPRYLIKTRGQQVTLSCSPISGHRSVSWYQQTPGQGLQFLFEYFSETQRNKGNFPGRFSGRQFSNSRSEMNVSTLELGDSALYLCASSFGQPTDTQYFGPGTRLTVL.

This clonotype was counted ten times or more. Little can be read into the size of this beta chain, an off-target read in a library designed for alpha chains. The gene calls are TRBV18 and TRBJ1-5; possible D gene TRBD1, 6 bases. CDR1 is KGHSH, CDR2 LQKENI, per germline. Trimming took off 2 bases at V and 0 bases at J, with 14 bases between the two ends. The CDR3 is 17 amino acids. This chain's CDR3 is CASSPGGQPYSNQPQHF. The DNA for the CDR3 is TGTGCCAGCTCACCAGGGGGGCAGCCGTATAGCAATCAGCCCCAGCATTTT.

A few counts support this clonotype. As an off-target read in a library built for alpha chains, this beta chain has a frequency of little significance. The V call is TRBV9, the J call TRBJ2-5; D is tentatively TRBD1 or TRBD2 (6 bases each). This CDR3 spans 15 amino acids. The germline V gene has CDR1 SGDLS and CDR2 YYNGEE. Trimming removed 4 bases from V and 5 bases from J, with 18 bases in between. This CDR3 reads CASSSSGGGLETQYF. CDR3 sequence (DNA): TGTGCCAGCAGCTCATCCGGGGGCGGTTTGGAGACCCAGTACTTC. Combining the CDR3 with reference TRBV9 and TRBJ2-5 gives the whole variable domain DSGVTQTPKHLITATGQRVTLRCSPRSGDLSVYWYQQSLDQGLQFLIQYYNGEERAKGNILERFSAQQFPDLHSELNLSSLELGDSALYFCASSSSGGGLETQYFGPGTRLLVL.

This clonotype was counted ten times or more. This beta chain was picked up by a library intended for alpha chains and is off target, so its count carries little meaning. V is TRBV7-6 and J is TRBJ1-5; D gene unclear. CDR1 is SGHVS, CDR2 FNYEAQ, per germline. V was shortened by 4 bases and J by 4 bases, with 8 bases between the two germline ends. This CDR3 region has 13 residues. DNA for the CDR3: TGTGCCAGCAGCTCGGAAAAAAATCAGCCCCAGCATTTT. This encodes CASSSEKNQPQHF.